The T cell receptor (beta chain) described here comes from a study of T cell repertoires in cytomegalovirus infection (dated by TCRdb to 2018 to 2020). In the study overall: Donor HLA type was relevant to the analysis, because carriage of CMV infection together with the matching HLA type was indicated by public TCR beta signatures. The investigation overall reported the following: In both this cohort and an independent 352-donor cohort, the cumulative frequency of public TCR beta family members distinguished carriers of CMV infection plus the relevant HLA type. In the ex vivo response, HLA-C-restricted CMV-specific TCR beta clonotypes were dominant, and in two of eight donors the single most frequent clonotype came from this HLA-C-restricted group.

Sequencing relied on an Illumina HiSeq 1500. TCRdb reanalyzed the raw reads on its own, using fastp at Q25 for trimming and MiXCR for clone calling, and kept in-frame beta chains. One record per CDR3 amino acid sequence lists the most common genes and DNA. This sample comprises under 150,000 distinct CDR3 sequences, less than 9.5% of them detected only once. The leading ten clones occupy 10% of the sample. This clonotype was counted ten times or more. Which antigen it targets is not known. No quality values exist for individual bases; no much larger clone is one base distant. Via the germline V gene, CDR1 is SGHTA and CDR2 FQGNSA. From the cysteine through the phenylalanine, the CDR3 covers 10 amino acids. Just the 30-base CDR3 DNA is kept, in frame starting at base 1. Trimming costs V 5 bases and J 8 bases, and their ends lie 6 bases apart.

The specimen was PBMCs. The chain employs TRBV7-2 and TRBJ1-1; the D gene is not confidently resolved. The sequence derives from a human donor in good health (CMV status not recorded). Some clones in this sample may be carry-over from other donors' samples. The CDR3 amino acid sequence is: CASSHLEAFF. The sequence in DNA is TGTGCCAGCAGCCATCTGGAAGCTTTCTTT.